The 13 T cell receptor beta chains below were found in one sample sequenced in a study of PD-1 blockade in classical Hodgkin lymphoma. The time point is: cycle 4 day 1 (C4D1), after 6 weeks of nivolumab. Each and every patient relapsed after autologous stem cell transplantation, and patients got differing brentuximab vedotin exposure. The authors purified CD4+ T cells from thawed PBMCs by magnetic negative selection. Some clones are missing from TCRdb's copy, which holds only in-frame ones; the method was immunoSEQ multiplex PCR. This table holds 25,000 to 30,000 clones, around 85% found once. Sequenced material: CD4+ T cells from blood, taken before the fourth cycle of nivolumab. The receptors shown here come from a human donor with classical Hodgkin lymphoma.

This clone was seen only once. V and J are TRBV28 and TRBJ2-1, with D uncertain. The germline V gene has CDR1 MDHEN and CDR2 SYDVKM. V was clipped by 7 bases and J by 4 bases, with 11 bases between them. The CDR3 extends over 13 amino acids. For the CDR3, the DNA is TGTGCCAGCACCCTGAATATATACAATGAGCAGTTCTTC. Its protein product is CASTLNIYNEQFF.

This clone was counted a few times. The chain is built from TRBV6-5 and TRBJ2-1; 7 bases are shared with TRBD2. Germline trimming cut 8 bases from V and 7 bases from J; bases unmatched to any gene: 11. CDR1 MNHEY and CDR2 SVGAGI come from the germline V gene. The CDR3 length is 14 residues. As DNA, the CDR3 is TGTGCCAGCCTAGGTAGGGAGGGCCATAATGAGCAGTTCTTC. It specifies CASLGREGHNEQFF.

This clone was recorded once. The rearrangement uses TRBV19 and TRBJ2-7; D unresolved. V was cut by 0 bases and J by 1 base, with 19 bases left in between. CDR1 LNHDA and CDR2 SQIVND come from the germline V gene (reference sequence). The CDR3 consists of 18 residues. The CDR3 reads CASSIDWSLNAGSYEQYF. The DNA of the CDR3 is TGTGCCAGTAGTATAGATTGGTCACTGAATGCCGGGTCCTACGAGCAGTACTTC.

This clone was seen only a few times. The genes are TRBV6-1 and TRBJ1-5; TRBD1 is a possible D gene (5 bases). The CDR3 has 14 amino acids. Per the germline V gene, CDR1 is MNHNS and CDR2 is SASEGT. Trimming shortened V by 9 bases and J by 3 bases, and 15 bases separated the two germline ends. The CDR3 here is CASRRGDPNQPQHF. In DNA form, the CDR3 reads TGTGCCAGTCGGCGAGGGGACCCCAATCAGCCCCAGCATTTT.

This clone was counted a few times. The V gene is TRBV7-9, the J gene TRBJ2-2, with D unresolved. Germline-derived CDR1 and CDR2 are SEHNR and FQNEAQ (reference sequence). V gave up 3 bases and J gave up 4 bases, with 6 bases separating them. This CDR3 contains 13 residues. CDR3 sequence reads: CASSFSGTGELFF. The CDR3 region has the DNA TGTGCCAGCAGCTTCTCCGGCACCGGGGAGCTGTTTTTT.

J is TRBJ1-5 and V is TRBV4-1; 9 bases line up with TRBD1. The germline V gene encodes CDR1 MGHRA and CDR2 YSYEKL. With V trimmed by 6 bases and J by 3 bases, 6 bases remained unmatched. The CDR3 loop spans 15 amino acids. CDR3 loop: CASSPWTGVNQPQHF. The CDR3 DNA follows: TGCGCCAGCAGTCCCTGGACAGGGGTCAATCAGCCCCAGCATTTT.

The CDR3 coding sequence is TGTGCCAGCAGTAGCTACGAGCAGTACTTC. Its protein is CASSSYEQYF. The chain couples TRBV2 to TRBJ2-7; D not resolved. CDR3 length: 10 residues. Germline V gives CDR1 SNHLY, CDR2 FYNNEI. Trimming left V 5 bases short and J 3 bases short, with 2 bases between.

The CDR3 reads CASSFALEGEQFF. CDR3 sequence (DNA): TGTGCCAGCAGCTTCGCCCTAGAGGGAGAGCAGTTCTTC. The chain employs TRBV7-6 and TRBJ2-1; D is possibly TRBD2 (5 bases). The CDR3 is 13 residues long. CDR1 and CDR2 from the germline V gene are SGHVS and FNYEAQ. The V end was cut by 3 bases, the J end by 10 bases, with 13 bases between.

This sequence joins TRBV6-1 and TRBJ2-3, with D perhaps matching TRBD1 (5 bases). With 11 bases removed from V and 2 bases from J, the gap between germline ends came to 11 bases. Germline CDR1 reads MNHNS; CDR2 reads SASEGT. The CDR3 has 12 residues. The CDR3 loop reads CALVGATDTQYF. CDR3 in DNA: TGTGCCCTCGTAGGGGCCACAGATACGCAGTATTTT.

This clone appeared a few times. This chain uses TRBV18 with TRBJ1-1, with D possibly being TRBD1 (5 bases). Germline CDR1 is KGHSH and CDR2 is LQKENI. CDR3 length: 13 residues. V lost 4 bases to trimming and J lost 1 base, with 7 bases between them. CDR3 sequence (DNA): TGTGCCAGCTCACAGGGGAAGAACACTGAAGCTTTCTTT. This gives the protein CASSQGKNTEAFF.

As DNA, the CDR3 is TGTGCCAGTAGTCGGGGCCAAGGAAACTATGGCTACACCTTC. It encodes CASSRGQGNYGYTF. V usage is TRBV19 and J usage is TRBJ1-2; D is possibly TRBD1 (5 bases). Trimming pared 5 bases from V and 2 bases from J, leaving 12 bases between. CDR1 is LNHDA and CDR2 is SQIVND in the germline V gene (reference sequence). CDR3 length: 14 amino acids.

The chain carries TRBV5-1 and TRBJ2-5; D not resolved. The ends were cut back, 5 bases at V and 4 bases at J, with 12 bases in the middle. CDR3 length equals 13 residues. CDR1 is SGHRS, CDR2 YFSETQ, per germline. The CDR3 nucleotides are TGCGCCAGCAGTCCTGGGTGGGTAGAGACCCAGTACTTC. Translation gives CASSPGWVETQYF.

CDR3 sequence: CASSLNAGAGANVLTF. CDR3 coding DNA: TGTGCCAGCAGCTTAAACGCAGGGGCTGGGGCCAACGTCCTGACTTTC. The chain is built from TRBV5-4 and TRBJ2-6, with a possible D match to TRBD1 (6 bases). Trimming removed 2 bases from V and 2 bases from J, with 11 bases in between. Germline lookup yields CDR1 SGHNT and CDR2 YYREEE (reference sequence). The CDR3 runs to 16 residues. The variable domain in full, completed from reference TRBV5-4 and TRBJ2-6, reads ETGVTQSPTHLIKTRGQQVTLRCSSQSGHNTVSWYQQALGQGPQFIFQYYREEENGRGNFPPRFSGLQFPNYSSELNVNALELDDSALYLCASSLNAGAGANVLTFGAGSRLTVL.